One sample yielded the 32 T cell receptor beta chains listed below, sequenced in a study of cytomegalovirus exposure and HLA in healthy donors. Clones were read by immunoSEQ multiplex PCR, and TCRdb kept only the in-frame ones, dropping some. The table lists about 200,000 clones, less than 85% of them singletons. The sample was PBMCs. These receptors originate from a woman in her late teens or twenties in good health and CMV-seronegative.

The V call is TRBV6-1, the J call TRBJ1-1; 8 nucleotides agree with TRBD1. Germline V lookup: CDR1 MNHNS, CDR2 SASEGT. This CDR3 contains 15 residues. The J segment lost 7 bases and the V segment lost 3 bases, leaving 10 bases of the junction unmatched. The CDR3 sequence: CASSDGAGGFFEAFF. The DNA for the CDR3 is TGTGCCAGCAGTGACGGGGCAGGGGGCTTTTTTGAAGCTTTCTTT.

This rearrangement joins TRBV6-1 to TRBJ2-5, with 9 positions matching TRBD2. The V gene's germline CDR1 is MNHNS and CDR2 SASEGT. The length of the CDR3 is 14 residues. V gave up 5 bases and J gave up 7 bases; unmatched junction bases: 8. The CDR3 sequence is CASSLSGGPGTQYF. CDR3 nucleotides: TGTGCCAGCAGTCTTAGCGGGGGCCCAGGGACCCAGTACTTC.

Only one count was recorded for this clone. The chain recombines TRBV6-1 with TRBJ2-7, with TRBD2 matching over 13 bases. CDR1 and CDR2 from the germline V gene are MNHNS and SASEGT. CDR3 length equals 15 residues. V trimming: 3 bases; J trimming: 3 bases; junction bases outside the gene matches: 2. CDR3: CASSERTSGGYEQYF. For the CDR3, the DNA is TGTGCCAGCAGTGAGAGGACTAGCGGGGGCTACGAGCAGTACTTC.

V gene TRBV6-6 combines with J gene TRBJ1-5, with D perhaps TRBD1 (5 bases). Looked up from germline, CDR1 is MNHNY and CDR2 is SVGAGI (reference sequence). CDR3 length: 14 amino acids. The V and J ends lost 7 bases and 7 bases respectively, with 17 bases between them. In nucleotides, the CDR3 is TGTGCCAGCACCGATAGGGGTGAGGGACAGCCCCAGCATTTT. This encodes CASTDRGEGQPQHF.

The V call is TRBV2, the J call TRBJ1-1, with TRBD1 as a possible D gene (6 bases). V was trimmed by 5 bases and J by 6 bases, leaving 19 bases between them. Germline-derived CDR1 and CDR2 are SNHLY and FYNNEI. CDR3 length: 15 amino acids. The DNA for the CDR3 is TGTGCCAGCAGTTCTACAGGGACCGGGGTAGCTGAAGCTTTCTTT. Protein sequence: CASSSTGTGVAEAFF.

A few counts support this clone. V and J are TRBV2 and TRBJ2-2, with D perhaps matching TRBD1 or TRBD2 (5 bases each). V was clipped by 7 bases and J by 4 bases, with 13 bases between them. The CDR3 extends over 14 amino acids. From germline, CDR1 is SNHLY and CDR2 FYNNEI. The chain's CDR3 is CASIPNGATGELFF. CDR3 DNA: TGTGCCAGCATCCCCAACGGGGCCACCGGGGAGCTGTTTTTT.

The genes are TRBV2 and TRBJ2-7; D is undetermined. V gave up 7 bases and J gave up 2 bases, with 6 bases separating them. The CDR3 consists of 11 residues. Per germline, CDR1 SNHLY and CDR2 FYNNEI. CDR3 nucleotides: TGTGCCAGCACGGACGCCTACGAGCAGTACTTC. Its translation: CASTDAYEQYF.

V is TRBV7-2 and J is TRBJ2-2; D is uncertain. V lost 2 bases and J lost 5, with 9 bases in between. CDR3 length: 14 residues. The V gene's germline CDR1 is SGHTA and CDR2 FQGNSA. The CDR3 sequence is CASSLFALTGELFF. In DNA, the CDR3 is TGTGCCAGCAGCTTATTCGCGTTAACCGGGGAGCTGTTTTTT.

This clone occurred a few times. The chain uses TRBV10-2 and TRBJ2-5, with D possibly being TRBD2 (6 bases). The V end was cut by 10 bases, the J end by 5 bases, with 14 bases between. Germline CDR1 WSHSY, CDR2 SAAADI. This CDR3 region has 12 residues. The CDR3 nucleotides are TGCGCCACGGCCGGGAGTTTGGAGACCCAGTACTTC. Translated, it gives CATAGSLETQYF.

The V gene is TRBV6-1, the J gene TRBJ2-7; weak D call: TRBD1 (5 bases). Germline V gene sequence: CDR1 MNHNS, CDR2 SASEGT. This CDR3 contains 12 residues. Deletions cut 4 bases from V and 3 bases from J, with 7 bases between. The chain's CDR3 is CASSVQGYEQYF. The CDR3 region has the DNA TGTGCCAGCAGTGTGCAGGGCTACGAGCAGTACTTC.

V is TRBV4-1 and J is TRBJ2-6; 10 nucleotides agree with TRBD1. V trimming: 4 bases; J trimming: 0 bases; junction bases outside the gene matches: 6. Germline V gene sequence: CDR1 MGHRA, CDR2 YSYEKL. The CDR3 consists of 18 residues. The CDR3 spells CASSPGQGPSSGANVLTF. CDR3 in DNA: TGCGCCAGCAGCCCGGGACAGGGGCCGAGCTCTGGGGCCAACGTCCTGACTTTC.

This chain links TRBV5-4 with TRBJ1-2, with 9 bases matching TRBD1. This CDR3 is 14 amino acids long. V lost 1 base and J lost 7; bases outside the gene matches: 5. CDR1 and CDR2 from the germline V gene are SGHNT and YYREEE (reference sequence). The CDR3 nucleotides are TGTGCCAGCAGCTTGAAGGGACAGGGTAGTGGCTACACCTTC. Amino acid sequence: CASSLKGQGSGYTF.

This chain's CDR3 is CASSVAERSYNEQFF. As DNA, the CDR3 is TGTGCCAGTAGTGTAGCGGAGCGCTCCTACAATGAGCAGTTCTTC. The chain couples TRBV19 to TRBJ2-1; D possibly corresponds to TRBD2 (6 bases). Deletions cut 5 bases from V and 0 bases from J, with 11 bases between. CDR3 size: 15 residues. Germline assignment: CDR1 LNHDA and CDR2 SQIVND (reference sequence). Filled out from reference TRBV19 and TRBJ2-1, the complete variable domain reads DGGITQSPKYLFRKEGQNVTLSCEQNLNHDAMYWYRQDPGQGLRLIYYSQIVNDFQKGDIAEGYSVSREKKESFPLTVTSAQKNPTAFYLCASSVAERSYNEQFFGPGTRLTVL.

The rearrangement uses TRBV7-3 and TRBJ2-1; maybe TRBD1 (6 bases). V lost 5 bases and J 4 bases, leaving 18 bases between the germline ends. The CDR3 consists of 16 residues. In germline, CDR1 is SGHTA, CDR2 FQGTGA. Here the CDR3 DNA reads TGTGCCAGCAGCCCGGCTACAGGGCACTATTACAATGAGCAGTTCTTC. Amino acid sequence: CASSPATGHYYNEQFF. The variable domain in full, with the rest retrieved from reference TRBV7-3 and TRBJ2-1, is GAGVSQTPSNKVTEKGKYVELRCDPISGHTALYWYRQSLGQGPEFLIYFQGTGAADDSGLPNDRFFAVRPEGSVSTLKIQRTERGDSAVYLCASSPATGHYYNEQFFGPGTRLTVL.

V is TRBV27 and J is TRBJ2-3; D is uncertain. Germline CDR1 and CDR2: MNHEY and SMNVEV (reference sequence). The V end was cut by 5 bases, the J end by 4 bases, with 13 bases between. This CDR3 is built from 14 residues. CDR3 DNA: TGTGCCAGCAGTCTCCGGACCCGATCAGATACGCAGTATTTT. This encodes CASSLRTRSDTQYF.

The chain combines TRBV2 with TRBJ2-7, with 9 bases lining up with TRBD1. This CDR3 contains 15 residues. The trim removed 6 bases at V and 5 bases at J, leaving 11 bases unmatched. Germline lookup yields CDR1 SNHLY and CDR2 FYNNEI. The CDR3 loop is CASSPDRGDANEQYF. The CDR3 DNA sequence: TGTGCCAGCAGCCCGGACAGGGGTGATGCTAACGAGCAGTACTTC.

The V gene is TRBV2, the J gene TRBJ2-2, with D perhaps given as TRBD1 or TRBD2 (5 bases each). Germline V gene data show CDR1 as SNHLY and CDR2 as FYNNEI. With 7 bases removed from V and 6 bases from J, the gap between germline ends came to 18 bases. The CDR3 loop spans 15 amino acids. The CDR3 coding sequence is TGTGCCAGCACCCGGACGGGGACGAGAGCCGGGGAGCTGTTTTTT. Translating gives CASTRTGTRAGELFF.

Regarding this clone: Likely a read error: the CDR3 ends without its conserved phenylalanine or tryptophan. The DNA is left out, because the CDR3 cannot be placed on it with certainty; the CDR3 is given as TCRdb lists it. The chain recombines TRBV4-1 with TRBJ2-7. The CDR3 spans 12 amino acids, including both terminal residues. CDR1 is MGHRA, CDR2 YSYEKL, per germline. CDR3 sequence reads: CASGRYPGRQPG.

This clone was observed once. The rearrangement links TRBV25-1 to TRBJ1-4; TRBD1 might be the D (5 bases). The germline gives CDR1 MGHDK, CDR2 SYGVNS. The CDR3 loop spans 16 amino acids. The germline V and J ends were trimmed by 1 base and 6 bases, with 15 bases remaining between them. The CDR3 loop is CASSESEGWGDEKLFF. The DNA of the CDR3 is TGTGCCAGCAGTGAATCGGAAGGGTGGGGGGATGAAAAACTGTTTTTT.

J is TRBJ1-3 and V is TRBV20-1; D unresolved. Per germline, CDR1 DFQATT and CDR2 SNEGSKA (reference sequence). This CDR3 is 11 amino acids long. The germline V and J ends were trimmed by 6 bases and 7 bases, with 10 bases remaining between them. CDR3 sequence (DNA): TGCAGTGCGTCGACGGCCAACACCATATATTTT. Translated, it gives CSASTANTIYF.

The chain carries TRBV11-2 and TRBJ2-3, with no clear D. V lost 5 bases and J lost 3, with 18 bases in between. The CDR3 has 16 residues. Germline CDR1 SGHAT, CDR2 FQNNGV. CDR3 protein: CASSLQQMLGTDTQYF. Written as DNA, the CDR3 is TGTGCCAGCAGCCTGCAACAGATGCTGGGAACAGATACGCAGTATTTT.

In the case of this clone: Other DNA sequences in this specimen translate into the identical CDR3. This chain links TRBV5-1 with TRBJ2-1; 7 bases line up with TRBD2. With V trimmed by 0 bases and J by 4 bases, 1 base remained unmatched. Germline V CDR1 and CDR2: SGHRS, YFSETQ. There are 14 residues in the CDR3. The CDR3 nucleotides are TGCGCCAGCAGCTTGGGCGGGGGTTACAATGAGCAGTTCTTC. Protein sequence: CASSLGGGYNEQFF.

The chain couples TRBV28 to TRBJ1-4, with D uncertain. Germline assignment: CDR1 MDHEN and CDR2 SYDVKM. This CDR3 has 16 amino acids. Trimming removed 1 base at V and 9 bases at J, with 18 bases between. The CDR3, as DNA: TGTGCCAGCAGTTTATTCACAGCCCCGGTAAAGAAAAAACTGTTTTTT. This gives the protein CASSLFTAPVKKKLFF.

The chain is built from TRBV29-1 and TRBJ1-2; maybe TRBD1 (5 bases). The V gene lost 2 bases and the J gene lost 5 bases, with 6 bases spanning the gap. CDR1 and CDR2 from the germline V gene are SQVTM and ANQGSEA. CDR3 length equals 11 residues. The CDR3, as DNA: TGCAGCGTTGAAAAGGGGTATGGCTACACCTTC. Translated, it gives CSVEKGYGYTF.

This chain joins TRBV5-1 and TRBJ1-1, with D unclear. Trimming pared 3 bases from V and 6 bases from J, leaving 12 bases between. The CDR3 runs 13 residues. The germline V gene has CDR1 SGHRS and CDR2 YFSETQ. CDR3 amino acids: CASSSDLNAEAFF. In nucleotides, the CDR3 is TGCGCCAGCAGCTCAGATCTCAACGCTGAAGCTTTCTTT.

This chain uses TRBV5-8 with TRBJ1-5; no reliable D call. Trimming took 0 bases from V and 6 from J, leaving 13 bases between them. CDR1 is SGHTS, CDR2 YDEGEE, per germline. This CDR3 contains 15 residues. The CDR3, as DNA: TGTGCCAGCAGCTTGGGTGTAGGGTCCGGTCAGCCCCAGCATTTT. Protein sequence: CASSLGVGSGQPQHF.

The CDR3 DNA sequence: TGTGCCTGGAGTGTACCCCCCTTCAGAGGTATTATGGATAGCAATCAGCCCCAGCATTTT. This encodes CAWSVPPFRGIMDSNQPQHF. V usage is TRBV30 and J usage is TRBJ1-5, with D uncertain. The CDR3 runs to 20 residues. V lost 0 bases to trimming and J lost 0 bases, with 24 bases between them. In germline, CDR1 is GTSNPN, CDR2 SVGIG (reference sequence).

This chain uses TRBV13 with TRBJ2-3; 10 bases match TRBD2. Germline V gene sequence: CDR1 PRHDT, CDR2 FYEKMQ (reference sequence). Unmatched junction bases numbered 3, after V lost 2 bases and J lost 1 base. The CDR3 contains 16 residues. CDR3 bases: TGTGCCAGCAGCTTATTGGGGACTAGCGGCACAGATACGCAGTATTTT. Translated: CASSLLGTSGTDTQYF.

The CDR3 reads CASSLAPEREGHEQYF. The CDR3 DNA reads TGTGCCAGCAGCCTCGCCCCTGAGCGGGAGGGCCACGAGCAGTACTTC. The chain uses TRBV28 and TRBJ2-7, with 10 positions matching TRBD2. CDR1 is MDHEN and CDR2 is SYDVKM in the germline V gene. J lost 5 bases, V lost 6 bases, and 13 bases had no gene match. This CDR3 has 16 amino acids.

The chain carries TRBV6-5 and TRBJ2-1; 10 bases line up with TRBD2. Germline loops: CDR1 MNHEY, CDR2 SVGAGI. The V and J ends lost 8 bases and 5 bases, in that order; junction bases with no gene match: 9. The CDR3 sequence is 15 residues long. The CDR3 nucleotides are TGTGCCAGCGGGGAGCGGGGGGGGCTAGACAATGAGCAGTTCTTC. This codes for CASGERGGLDNEQFF.

The chain recombines TRBV5-4 with TRBJ2-2, with 10 nucleotides matching TRBD2. Germline values: CDR1 SGHNT, CDR2 YYREEE (reference sequence). Germline trimming cut 0 bases from V and 2 bases from J; bases unmatched to any gene: 4. CDR3 size: 17 residues. The CDR3 here is CASSLAELAGNTGELFF. The CDR3 DNA follows: TGTGCCAGCAGCTTGGCCGAACTAGCGGGAAACACCGGGGAGCTGTTTTTT.

The chain couples TRBV7-3 to TRBJ1-3; D is undetermined. The germline gives CDR1 SGHTA, CDR2 FQGTGA. Trimming shortened V by 3 bases and J by 0 bases, and 6 bases separated the two germline ends. This CDR3 spans 14 amino acids. CDR3 in amino acids: CASSLGASGNTIYF. As DNA, the CDR3 is TGTGCCAGCAGCTTGGGAGCCTCTGGAAACACCATATATTTT.